The entry that follows covers one T cell receptor beta chain sequence. Using immunoSEQ multiplex PCR, the repertoire was profiled, and TCRdb retains in-frame clones only, with some absent. The sample includes 100,000 or so clones, approximately 80% of them seen just once. The germline V gene has CDR1 MNHNY and CDR2 SVGAGI (reference sequence). The ends were cut back, 8 bases at V and 2 bases at J, with 13 bases in the middle. The CDR3 totals 14 residues. The sample is drawn from a study of OX40 agonist ivuxolimab in advanced cancers. Overall study: The treatment was a fully human IgG2 OX40 agonist, ivuxolimab.

The chain combines TRBV6-6 with TRBJ1-5; D may be TRBD1 (6 bases). This TCR was recovered from an adult with an advanced solid tumor such as melanoma, head and neck, liver or kidney cancer. The sequencing here drew on CD4+ or CD8+ T cells sorted from blood, taken in a trial of the OX40 agonist ivuxolimab. CDR3 DNA: TGTGCCAGCCGACAAAACAGGGGCAATCAGCCCCAGCATTTT. Translated, it gives CASRQNRGNQPQHF.